This T cell receptor beta chain appears in the sequencing data of a study of OX40 agonist ivuxolimab in advanced cancers. Describing the broader study: Ivuxolimab was a fully human IgG2 agonistic monoclonal antibody targeting the costimulatory receptor OX40 (CD134). The monotherapy dose-escalation portion (N ≈ 50 patients) of the phase I ivuxolimab trial is reported in the paper. Partial responses occurred in three dose-escalation patients, of whom one had hepatocellular carcinoma and two had cutaneous melanoma. Among the roughly 54 dose-escalation patients, about 20 had hepatocellular carcinoma, approximately 15 melanoma, 9 renal cell carcinoma and 9 head and neck cancer. Peripheral TCRbeta sequencing aimed to test whether ivuxolimab altered TCR sequence diversity and caused clonal T-cell expansion. Patients were allowed to have had prior anti-PD-1, anti-PD-L1 or anti-CTLA-4 therapy, and approximately 37% of the dose-escalation patients had been treated with checkpoint inhibitors. Intravenous ivuxolimab was administered to patients every 2 weeks at six dose levels: 0.01, 0.1, 0.3, 1.5, 3 and 10 mg/kg. A male proportion of 82.7% and a mean age of around 60 years, ranging from about 20 to 79, were recorded for the dose-escalation cohort.

The germline V gene encodes CDR1 SGHNT and CDR2 YENEEA. V is cut by 0 bases and J by 6 bases, and the space between the germline ends is 8 bases. Reading from cysteine to phenylalanine, the CDR3 counts 13 amino acids. Only the CDR3 DNA stays, 39 bases, in frame from base 1. The trial excluded patients who had a history of autoimmune disease or who were on systemic immunosuppression. Peripheral blood for TCR sequencing was collected from all dose cohorts at baseline, on cycle 4 day 1, and on cycle 7 day 1. Samples were obtained from an open-label, multicenter, first-in-human phase I dose-escalation trial of ivuxolimab. Adults with locally advanced or metastatic melanoma, renal cell carcinoma, hepatocellular carcinoma or head and neck squamous cell carcinoma were enrolled in the trial. CD4+ and CD8+ T cells were sorted separately from peripheral blood before TCR sequencing. What the study reported, not specific to this receptor: Low levels of normalized T-cell clonal expansion were also shown by some nonresponding patients. At doses of 0.1 to 3.0 mg/kg, clonal expansion of both CD4+ and CD8+ T cells in blood was seen between baseline and week 6. After ivuxolimab, expanded clones were on average more numerous among CD8+ T cells than among CD4+ T cells. The antigen specificity of the clonally expanded peripheral T cells was not determined. In the 0.1-3.0 mg/kg groups, partial responders had among the lowest normalized peripheral clonal expansion, particularly in CD8+ T cells.

Concerning this clone itself: Its binding antigen is unknown. The record has no base qualities; no much larger clone is one base away.

Genomic DNA was isolated from the sorted cells so that the TCRbeta CDR3 region could be sequenced. The immunoSEQ Assay was used for sequencing of TCRbeta CDR3 regions. TCRdb took this table from immuneACCESS and kept in-frame rearrangements with V and J called. Such tables lack part of the clones; where checked against another copy, unresolved V genes explain under half of the gap, and the rest is unexplained. This sample gives tens of thousands of clones in total; approximately 84% of them show up just once. The ten top clones hold under 8% of the sample. This specimen consisted of CD4+ or CD8+ T cells sorted from blood, obtained in a trial of the OX40 agonist ivuxolimab. The receptor chain draws on TRBV11-3 and TRBJ1-2; no D gene can be assigned with confidence. This receptor was obtained from an adult with an advanced solid tumor such as melanoma, head and neck, liver or kidney cancer. CDR3 protein: CASSLDQLDGYTF. The DNA is TGTGCCAGCAGCTTAGATCAACTGGATGGCTACACCTTC.